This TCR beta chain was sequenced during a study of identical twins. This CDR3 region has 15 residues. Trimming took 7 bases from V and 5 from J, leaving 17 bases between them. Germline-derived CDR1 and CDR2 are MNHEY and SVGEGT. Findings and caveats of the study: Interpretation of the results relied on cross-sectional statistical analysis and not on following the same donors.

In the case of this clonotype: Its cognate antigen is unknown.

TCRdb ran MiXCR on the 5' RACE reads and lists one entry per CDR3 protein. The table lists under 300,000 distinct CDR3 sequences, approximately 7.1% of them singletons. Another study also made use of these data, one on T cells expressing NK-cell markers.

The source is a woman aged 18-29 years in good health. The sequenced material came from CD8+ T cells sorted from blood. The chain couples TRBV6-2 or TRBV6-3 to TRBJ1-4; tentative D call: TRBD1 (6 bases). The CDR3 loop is CASTSDRSRNEKLFF. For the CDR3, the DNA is TGTGCCAGCACCTCAGACAGGTCCCGAAATGAAAAACTGTTTTTT.